This T cell receptor (beta chain) was identified during a study of T cell repertoires in ileal Crohn's disease. Study at large: At surgery, 30% to 40% of patients smoked, with median disease duration 7.9 years. Study findings and constraints: Clonal expansions were more frequent in active smokers than non-smokers at surgery.

Trimming shortened V by 3 bases and J by 0 bases, and 9 bases separated the two germline ends. The CDR3 is 15 amino acids. Germline V lookup: CDR1 PRHDT, CDR2 FYEKMQ (reference sequence). Notes on this clone: What it binds is unknown.

Each sample's TCRB immunosequencing used 500 to 550 nanograms of biopsy DNA. The table came from immunoSEQ multiplex PCR; TCRdb's copy has only in-frame clones and leaves some out. The sample has 3,000 to 4,500 clones, 72% seen once. The TCR comes from an adult with Crohn's disease. The sample taken for sequencing was ileal tissue. The chain links TRBV13 to TRBJ1-5, with D perhaps TRBD1 (5 bases). The CDR3 DNA follows: TGTGCCAGCAGCTTTGGGGGGAATAGCAATCAGCCCCAGCATTTT. Translation gives CASSFGGNSNQPQHF.